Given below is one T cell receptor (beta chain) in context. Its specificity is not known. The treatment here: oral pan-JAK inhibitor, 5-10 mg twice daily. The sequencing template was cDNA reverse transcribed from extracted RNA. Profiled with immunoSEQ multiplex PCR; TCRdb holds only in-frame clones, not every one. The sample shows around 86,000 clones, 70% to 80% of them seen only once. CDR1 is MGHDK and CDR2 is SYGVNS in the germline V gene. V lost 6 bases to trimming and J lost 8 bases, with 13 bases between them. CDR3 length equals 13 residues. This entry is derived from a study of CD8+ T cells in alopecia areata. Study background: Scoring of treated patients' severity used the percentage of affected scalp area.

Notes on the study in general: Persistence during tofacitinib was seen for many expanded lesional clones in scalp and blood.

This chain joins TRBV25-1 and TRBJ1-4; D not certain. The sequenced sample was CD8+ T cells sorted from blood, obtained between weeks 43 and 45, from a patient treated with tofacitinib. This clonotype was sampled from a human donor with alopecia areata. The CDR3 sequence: CASRLGVGEKLFF. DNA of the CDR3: TGTGCCAGCAGGCTGGGAGTTGGAGAAAAACTGTTTTTT.